This passage covers 4 T cell receptor beta chains from one sample sequenced in a study of T cell repertoires in cytomegalovirus infection. TCRdb re-derived calls from the reads in MiXCR, one entry per CDR3 protein. The sample has around 710,000 distinct CDR3 sequences, 25% to 35% seen once; the top ten hold around 13%. Their recognized antigens are unknown. The specimen was cultured CD8+ T cells from PBMCs, collected from culture after CMV antigen stimulation. These receptors all come from a human donor in good health (CMV status not recorded). Some clones in this sample may be carry-over from other donors' samples.

The chain employs TRBV10-3 and TRBJ2-1, with D unclear. This CDR3 is built from 13 residues. Germline V lookup: CDR1 ENHRY, CDR2 SYGVKD. Trimming cost V 0 bases and J 4 bases, with 4 bases left between them. CDR3 nucleotide sequence: TGTGCCATCAGTGAGTCTGGGTACAATGAGCAGTTCTTC. Translating it yields CAISESGYNEQFF.

In this sample, this clonotype turned up a few times. The V and J genes are TRBV7-9 and TRBJ2-7; 7 positions match TRBD1. The germline V gene encodes CDR1 SEHNR and CDR2 FQNEAQ (reference sequence). This CDR3 has 16 amino acids. Trimming took 5 bases from V and 4 from J; bases not matched to a gene: 14. The CDR3 DNA reads as TGTGCCAGCAGCCGCTCCGGGACAGAACACCCTTACGAGCAGTACTTC. As protein: CASSRSGTEHPYEQYF.

There are a few counts of this clonotype. This chain uses TRBV19 with TRBJ2-7; tentative D call: TRBD1 (6 bases). Germline CDR1 reads LNHDA; CDR2 reads SQIVND (reference sequence). The CDR3 loop spans 12 amino acids. The V end lost 8 bases, the J end lost 6 bases, and 14 bases lay between the germline ends. The CDR3 DNA reads as TGTGCCAGTCCTTCCCCACAGGGCGAGCAGTACTTC. This encodes CASPSPQGEQYF.

The gene calls are TRBV11-3 and TRBJ1-6, with D hard to call. V was trimmed by 8 bases and J by 7 bases, leaving 12 bases between them. The germline gives CDR1 SGHNT, CDR2 YENEEA. The CDR3 is 13 amino acids. For the CDR3, the DNA is TGTGCCAGCGGAATAGGTGGGAATTCACCCCTCCACTTT. Translated: CASGIGGNSPLHF. The whole variable domain, remainder taken from reference TRBV11-3 and TRBJ1-6, is EAGVVQSPRYKIIEKKQPVAFWCNPISGHNTLYWYLQNLGQGPELLIRYENEEAVDDSQLPKDRFSAERLKGVDSTLKIQPAELGDSAVYLCASGIGGNSPLHFGNGTRLTVT.